These T cell receptor beta chains were read from a single sample in a study of regulatory T cells in long-lasting Graves disease. TCRdb re-derived calls from the multiplex PCR reads in MiXCR, one entry per CDR3 protein. The data contain more than 300,000 distinct CDR3 sequences, 16% of them singletons. Another study also made use of these data, one on T cells in Graves' hyperthyroidism and ophthalmopathy.

This material consisted of peripheral blood mononuclear cells (PBMCs), taken at new diagnosis, from a patient treated with antithyroid drugs. All receptors derive from a woman between 18 and 29 years old with Graves disease. Each CDR3 is given with its conserved first and last residue. Each record gives: V gene, D gene, J gene, clone size, CDR3 protein, CDR3 DNA. D genes are given only for firm matches. Expanded clones are given a class, and other clones once, few, many or no size at all.

>TRBV20-1|TRBD2|TRBJ2-1|many
CSARTTSGGYNEQFF
TGCAGTGCCAGAACCACTAGCGGCGGCTACAATGAGCAGTTCTTC
>TRBV20-1|-|TRBJ2-7|many
CSASFGSLHEQYF
TGCAGTGCTAGTTTTGGCTCACTCCACGAGCAGTACTTC
>TRBV2|-|TRBJ2-2|many
CASSYGVAGELFF
TGTGCCAGCAGTTATGGGGTGGCCGGGGAGCTGTTTTTT
>TRBV12-3/TRBV12-4|TRBD2|TRBJ2-7|many
CASSSPGTSYEQYF
TGTGCCAGCAGCTCCCCCGGGACTAGCTACGAGCAGTACTTC
>TRBV18|TRBD2|TRBJ2-1|many
CASSRGGGVDEQFF
TGTGCCAGCTCACGTGGCGGGGGGGTCGATGAGCAGTTCTTC
>TRBV19|-|TRBJ2-2|-
CASIAAQPNTGELFF
TGTGCCAGTATAGCCGCACAGCCGAACACCGGGGAGCTGTTTTTT
>TRBV28|TRBD1|TRBJ2-1|few
CASSSPGQGFNEQLF
TGTGCCAGCAGTTCCCCGGGACAGGGGTTCAATGAGCAGCTCTTC
>TRBV29-1|-|TRBJ2-7|many
CSVEWVRTEDYEQYF
TGCAGCGTTGAATGGGTGAGGACAGAAGACTACGAGCAGTACTTC
>TRBV12-5|-|TRBJ1-5|-
CASAPGAGGNQPQHF
TGTGCTAGTGCCCCCGGGGCAGGGGGCAATCAGCCCCAGCATTTT
>TRBV7-3|-|TRBJ1-1|-
CASSFSRAPTEAFF
TGTGCCAGCAGCTTTTCAAGGGCCCCCACTGAAGCTTTCTTT
>TRBV11-2|TRBD2|TRBJ2-7|many
CASSLEPFAGGPAYEQYF
TGTGCCAGCAGCTTAGAACCGTTTGCGGGAGGGCCGGCCTACGAGCAGTACTTC
>TRBV30|TRBD2|TRBJ2-5|many
CAWDTSGGPPQETQYF
TGTGCCTGGGACACTAGCGGGGGGCCCCCTCAAGAGACCCAGTACTTC
>TRBV12-3/TRBV12-4|-|TRBJ2-3|many
CASSLDRTTDTQYF
TGTGCCAGCAGCTTAGACAGAACTACAGATACGCAGTATTTT
>TRBV7-8|-|TRBJ1-5|many
CASSLLGSLTAQPQHF
TGTGCCAGCAGCTTACTCGGATCCTTAACGGCTCAGCCCCAGCATTTT
>TRBV29-1|-|TRBJ1-1|many
CSVEREGTEAFF
TGCAGCGTTGAGAGAGAGGGCACTGAAGCTTTCTTT
>TRBV3-1|-|TRBJ1-2|many
CASSQVAGNYGYTF
TGTGCCAGCAGCCAAGTAGCGGGTAACTATGGCTACACCTTC
>TRBV28|-|TRBJ1-6|many
CASAKTYNSPLHF
TGTGCCAGTGCAAAGACCTATAATTCACCCCTCCACTTT
>TRBV5-5|-|TRBJ2-1|many
CASSLNALDNEQFF
TGTGCCAGCAGCTTGAATGCTCTTGACAATGAGCAGTTCTTC
>TRBV19|-|TRBJ1-2|-
CASSPPSGQHHGYTF
TGTGCCAGTAGTCCCCCTTCAGGACAGCATCATGGCTACACCTTC
>TRBV28|TRBD2|TRBJ2-3|many
CASSFSGLAGGHTQYF
TGTGCCAGCAGTTTCTCGGGACTAGCGGGAGGACATACGCAGTATTTT
>TRBV20-1|TRBD2|TRBJ2-1|many
CSASQPGLASNEQFF
TGCAGTGCTAGCCAACCGGGACTAGCGTCCAATGAGCAGTTCTTC
>TRBV2|-|TRBJ1-2|many
CASSVSEAYGYTF
TGTGCCAGCAGCGTCAGCGAGGCCTATGGCTACACCTTC
>TRBV30|TRBD1|TRBJ1-4|many
CAWAGTGGSEKLFF
TGTGCCTGGGCAGGGACAGGGGGAAGTGAAAAACTGTTTTTT
>TRBV5-1|-|TRBJ2-2|many
CASSLTYGELFF
TGCGCCAGCAGCTTGACCTACGGGGAGCTGTTTTTT
>TRBV19|TRBD1|TRBJ1-5|-
CASSVLGQGASNQPQHF
TGTGCCAGTAGTGTCCTGGGACAGGGGGCGAGCAATCAGCCCCAGCATTTT
>TRBV5-1|-|TRBJ2-3|many
CASSPPGGSTTQYF
TGCGCCAGCAGCCCCCCCGGAGGGTCTACCACGCAGTATTTT
>TRBV10-3|-|TRBJ1-5|many
CAISESLDQPQHF
TGTGCCATCAGTGAGTCCCTCGATCAGCCCCAGCATTTT
>TRBV5-1|-|TRBJ2-1|once
CASSHTGTPSYNEQFF
TGCGCCAGCAGCCACACCGGGACTCCCTCCTACAATGAGCAGTTCTTC
>TRBV5-1|-|TRBJ1-4|many
CASRSTTTTNEKLFF
TGCGCCAGCAGGTCGACGACTACAACTAATGAAAAACTGTTTTTT
>TRBV3-1|TRBD1|TRBJ1-2|few
CASSQRDRRGNYGYTF
TGTGCCAGCAGCCAGCGGGACAGAAGAGGTAACTATGGCTACACCTTC
>TRBV28|-|TRBJ1-1|many
CASSYYAAGTEAFF
TGTGCCAGCAGCTATTACGCGGCCGGGACTGAAGCTTTCTTT
>TRBV19|TRBD1|TRBJ1-5|-
CASSGTGGLQPQHF
TGTGCCAGTAGTGGCACAGGGGGACTTCAGCCCCAGCATTTT
>TRBV5-6|-|TRBJ1-2|many
CASSGGPGEASNYGYTF
TGTGCCAGCAGTGGAGGGCCTGGGGAGGCCAGTAACTATGGCTACACCTTC
>TRBV6-1|-|TRBJ1-1|many
CASSQTGTNTEAFF
TGTGCCAGCAGCCAGACGGGCACTAACACTGAAGCTTTCTTT
>TRBV9|TRBD2|TRBJ2-2|few
CASSPLSGSLGGELFF
TGTGCCAGCAGCCCCCTAAGCGGGAGTCTGGGCGGGGAGCTGTTTTTT
>TRBV28|-|TRBJ2-4|many
CASSQGRVGKNIQYF
TGTGCCAGCAGTCAGGGGCGGGTTGGCAAAAACATTCAGTACTTC
>TRBV6-2/TRBV6-3|TRBD1|TRBJ2-3|many
CASSYLDRGLPTDTQYF
TGTGCCAGCAGTTATTTGGACAGGGGGTTACCCACAGATACGCAGTATTTT
>TRBV30|-|TRBJ1-1|many
CAWRIQGEAFF
TGTGCCTGGAGGATACAGGGTGAAGCTTTCTTT
>TRBV10-3|-|TRBJ2-7|-
CAISELWTHDSYEQYF
TGTGCCATCAGTGAGTTGTGGACTCACGATTCCTACGAGCAGTACTTC
>TRBV7-2|-|TRBJ2-7|-
CASSLGRDGGLTYEQYF
TGTGCCAGCAGCTTAGGGAGGGACGGGGGGCTTACCTACGAGCAGTACTTC
>TRBV28|TRBD1|TRBJ2-5|-
CASSRSLLDREWWTQYF
TGTGCCAGCAGCCGATCTCTCTTGGACAGGGAGTGGTGGACCCAGTACTTC
>TRBV6-2/TRBV6-3|-|TRBJ1-4|few
CASLRPLTGEKLFF
TGTGCCAGCTTAAGACCCTTAACTGGAGAAAAACTGTTTTTT
>TRBV20-1|-|TRBJ2-1|many
CSARDGARISNEQFF
TGCAGTGCTAGAGATGGGGCGCGGATAAGTAATGAGCAGTTCTTC
>TRBV6-1|-|TRBJ2-1|few
CASRSQSEQFF
TGTGCCAGCAGATCCCAGTCGGAGCAGTTCTTC
>TRBV5-1|TRBD2|TRBJ2-1|many
CASSFPTSGVKNEQFF
TGTGCCAGCAGCTTTCCGACTAGCGGGGTCAAAAATGAGCAGTTCTTC
>TRBV28|-|TRBJ1-5|many
CASSLYSDNQPQHF
TGTGCCAGCAGTTTATACTCCGACAATCAGCCCCAGCATTTT
>TRBV12-3/TRBV12-4|TRBD2|TRBJ2-4|many
CASRASGNIQYF
TGTGCCAGCAGGGCTAGCGGCAACATTCAGTACTTC
>TRBV10-3|-|TRBJ2-1|-
CAISETSSHEQFF
TGTGCCATCAGTGAAACTAGCTCGCATGAGCAGTTCTTC
>TRBV5-1|-|TRBJ1-1|many
CASSFVRGTMNTEAFF
TGCGCCAGCAGCTTCGTCCGGGGGACCATGAACACTGAAGCTTTCTTT
>TRBV11-2|TRBD2|TRBJ2-2|many
CASSLALAGTGELFF
TGTGCCAGCAGCTTGGCACTAGCGGGAACCGGGGAGCTGTTTTTT
>TRBV19|-|TRBJ1-1|few
CASSDRPNTEAFF
TGTGCCAGTAGTGACCGCCCTAACACTGAAGCTTTCTTT
>TRBV6-1|-|TRBJ1-2|once
CASRPRGDFYGHTF
TGTGCCAGCAGACCGAGGGGGGACTTCTATGGCCACACCTTC
>TRBV6-8|TRBD2|TRBJ2-7|many
CASSATSGRLPRCEQYF
TGTGCCAGCAGTGCGACTAGCGGGAGGCTCCCTCGTTGCGAGCAGTACTTC